This T cell receptor (beta chain) emerged from a study of T cell repertoires in cytomegalovirus infection (dated by TCRdb to about 2019). General notes on the study: Recently identified HLA-C-restricted CMV epitopes, whose presentation resists viral immunomodulation, were targeted by peptide stimulations together with well-studied HLA-B-restricted epitopes. Because public TCR beta signatures pointed to carriage of CMV infection together with the matching HLA type, the HLA type of each donor mattered for the analysis. The paper as a whole reports these results and caveats: In both this cohort and an independent approximately 350-donor cohort, the cumulative frequency of public TCR beta family members distinguished carriers of CMV infection plus the relevant HLA type. In the ex vivo response, HLA-C-restricted CMV-specific TCR beta clonotypes were dominant, and in two of eight donors the single most frequent clonotype came from this HLA-C-restricted group.

Trimmed from V: 3 bases; trimmed from J: 0 bases; junction bases lacking a gene match: 7. The germline V gene (reference sequence) specifies LNHDA as CDR1 and SQIVND as CDR2. The CDR3, cysteine through phenylalanine, is 17 amino acids long. The only DNA kept is the CDR3, 51 bases in frame from the first base. Comment on this clonotype: The antigen this receptor binds is unknown. No qualities accompany the bases; no much larger clone lies one base away.

Sequencing was carried out with an Illumina HiSeq 1500. The public sequencing data were trimmed at Q25 with fastp and processed into clonotypes with MiXCR by TCRdb, which kept only in-frame beta chains. CDR3 protein duplicates are merged, each entry listing the most common genes and DNA. The sample has about 830,000 distinct CDR3 sequences on record, approximately 32% of them singletons. The ten largest clonotypes hold roughly an eighth of the sample. The treatment or condition label corresponds to: in vitro stimulation with specific CMV peptide epitopes to enrich CMV-specific T cells. This receptor was identified in a human donor in good health (CMV status not recorded). Some clones in this sample may be carry-over from other donors' samples. The V gene is TRBV19 and the J gene is TRBJ1-5; 8 of the junction bases match TRBD1. Sequenced material: cultured CD8+ T cells from PBMCs, taken from culture after CMV antigen stimulation. CDR3 sequence: CASSILDRVYSNQPQHF. Read as DNA, the sequence is TGTGCCAGTAGTATTTTGGACAGGGTTTATAGCAATCAGCCCCAGCATTTT.